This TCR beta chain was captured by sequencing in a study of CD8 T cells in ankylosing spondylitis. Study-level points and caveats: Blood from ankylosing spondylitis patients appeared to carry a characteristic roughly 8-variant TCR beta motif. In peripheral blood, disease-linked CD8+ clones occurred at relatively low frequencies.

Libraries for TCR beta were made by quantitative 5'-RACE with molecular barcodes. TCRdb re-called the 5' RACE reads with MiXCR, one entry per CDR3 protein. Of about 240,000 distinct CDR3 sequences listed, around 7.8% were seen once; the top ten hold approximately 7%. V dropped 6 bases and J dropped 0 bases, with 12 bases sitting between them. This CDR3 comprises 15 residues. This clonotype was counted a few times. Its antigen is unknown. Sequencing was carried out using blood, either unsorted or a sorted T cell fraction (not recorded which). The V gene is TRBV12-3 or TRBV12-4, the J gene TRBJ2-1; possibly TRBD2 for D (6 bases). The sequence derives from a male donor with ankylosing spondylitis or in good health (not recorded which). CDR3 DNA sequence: TGTGCCAGCAGCCGGGCGGGGTACTCCTACAATGAGCAGTTCTTC. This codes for CASSRAGYSYNEQFF.